One sample yielded the 11 T cell receptor beta chains listed below, sequenced in a study of T-cell reconstitution after alpha-beta-depleted transplantation in children. A library of TCRbeta sequences, prepared with unique molecular identifiers, was generated. From the PCR reads, TCRdb called clonotypes with MiXCR, one entry per CDR3 protein. The table has under 350,000 distinct CDR3 sequences, more than 8% seen once. The sample in question was PBMCs from the stem cell graft donor, obtained from the stem cell graft. These receptors came from a human donor who donated a stem cell graft to a child with SCID.

In its sample, this clonotype was seen a few times. The chain has TRBV2 and TRBJ1-5; D perhaps matches TRBD1 (6 bases). V was pared by 5 bases and J by 2 bases, with 19 bases between. This CDR3 is built from 17 residues. CDR1 is SNHLY, CDR2 FYNNEI, per germline. The CDR3 nucleotides are TGTGCCAGCAGTACTTTACAGGGAGGGGTTGGCAATCAGCCCCAGCATTTT. It codes for CASSTLQGGVGNQPQHF. Filled out from reference TRBV2 and TRBJ1-5, the complete variable domain reads EPEVTQTPSHQVTQMGQEVILRCVPISNHLYFYWYRQILGQKVEFLVSFYNNEISEKSEIFDDQFSVERPDGSNFTLKIRSTKLEDSAMYFCASSTLQGGVGNQPQHFGDGTRLSIL.

A remark on this clonotype: The junction shows a germline mismatch at one end, possibly a read error. The chain is built from TRBV20-1 and TRBJ2-1; D perhaps matches TRBD2 (7 bases). Per the germline V gene, CDR1 is DFQATT and CDR2 is SNEGSKA (reference sequence). The length of the CDR3 is 16 residues. The CDR3 DNA is TGCTGTGCTAGAGAGAGGGGGGGCTCCTCCTACAATGAGCAGTTCTTC. This sequence encodes CCARERGGSSYNEQFF.

This clonotype was found many times. The chain uses TRBV12-3 or TRBV12-4 and TRBJ2-6, with no clear D. The CDR3 loop spans 13 amino acids. Trimming took off 6 bases at V and 0 bases at J, with 3 bases between the two ends. The CDR3 is CASRNSGANVLTF. CDR3 nucleotides: TGTGCCAGCAGGAACTCTGGGGCCAACGTCCTGACTTTC.

This clonotype was seen ten or more times. The rearrangement links TRBV29-1 to TRBJ2-7, with D uncertain. The germline CDR1 and CDR2 sequences are SQVTM and ANQGSEA. V lost 4 bases, J lost 0 bases, and 7 bases lay in between. The CDR3 totals 12 residues. Here the CDR3 reads CSVAGTSYEQYF. CDR3 DNA: TGCAGCGTTGCGGGCACCTCCTACGAGCAGTACTTC.

V is TRBV2 and J is TRBJ2-4; weak D call: TRBD2 (5 bases). The CDR3 has 11 amino acids. V lost 3 bases and J lost 10, with 7 bases in between. CDR1 and CDR2 (germline): SNHLY, FYNNEI. This CDR3 is CASSDPGIQYF. For the CDR3, the DNA is TGTGCCAGCAGTGATCCGGGAATTCAGTACTTC.

The table lists this clonotype with a few counts. CDR3 amino acids: CSARDLRGGAGETQYF. The CDR3 nucleotides are TGCAGTGCTAGAGATTTACGCGGGGGGGCCGGAGAGACCCAGTACTTC. The genes are TRBV20-1 and TRBJ2-5, with 9 positions matching TRBD2. The germline V gene encodes CDR1 DFQATT and CDR2 SNEGSKA (reference sequence). The CDR3 totals 16 residues. V dropped 0 bases and J dropped 4; count of bases not matched to a gene: 9.

This clonotype appeared a few times. The V call is TRBV7-2, the J call TRBJ1-6; maybe TRBD1 (5 bases). Trimming shortened V by 5 bases and J by 10 bases, and 12 bases separated the two germline ends. The CDR3 contains 13 residues. Germline loops: CDR1 SGHTA, CDR2 FQGNSA. This CDR3 is CASSQRSGSPLHF. Here the CDR3 DNA reads TGTGCCAGCAGCCAACGTTCAGGGTCACCCCTCCACTTT.

Only a few counts were recorded for this clonotype. The chain employs TRBV7-3 and TRBJ2-3, with 8 bases that match TRBD2. V was clipped by 2 bases and J by 3 bases; unmatched bases: 10. The germline gives CDR1 SGHTA, CDR2 FQGTGA. The CDR3 is 17 amino acids. CDR3 sequence: CASSLAQVAGRTDTQYF. The CDR3 bases are TGTGCCAGCAGCTTAGCCCAGGTAGCGGGGAGGACAGATACGCAGTATTTT.

The chain joins TRBV10-3 to TRBJ1-5; TRBD1 might be the D (6 bases). Germline lookup yields CDR1 ENHRY and CDR2 SYGVKD. The CDR3 is 15 residues long. The V end lost 10 bases, the J end lost 5 bases, and 21 bases lay between the germline ends. CDR3 in DNA: TGTGCCACCTCTTGGGCAGGGGCCAACGATCAGCCCCAGCATTTT. Protein: CATSWAGANDQPQHF.

The rearrangement uses TRBV14 and TRBJ2-7; 8 bases align to TRBD1. Germline V gives CDR1 SGHDN, CDR2 FVKESK. The length of the CDR3 is 12 residues. Trimming removed 11 bases from V and 3 bases from J; junction bases left unmatched: 6. The CDR3 bases are TGTGCCTCGGGACAGGTGGACTACGAGCAGTACTTC. It specifies CASGQVDYEQYF. Complete variable domain (other parts from reference TRBV14 and TRBJ2-7): EAGVTQFPSHSVIEKGQTVTLRCDPISGHDNLYWYRRVMGKEIKFLLHFVKESKQDESGMPNNRFLAERTGGTYSTLKVQPAELEDSGVYFCASGQVDYEQYFGPGTRLTVT.

The chain has TRBV20-1 and TRBJ2-1, with D possibly matching TRBD2 (5 bases). The germline V and J ends were trimmed by 8 bases and 7 bases, with 21 bases remaining between them. Per the germline V gene, CDR1 is DFQATT and CDR2 is SNEGSKA (reference sequence). The CDR3 loop spans 14 amino acids. This CDR3 reads CSPSPGLGKNEQFF. In DNA form, the CDR3 reads TGCAGTCCCTCGCCCGGACTCGGAAAGAATGAGCAGTTCTTC.